This record looks at one T cell receptor (beta chain) sequence and its context. This entry is derived from a study of blood T cell repertoires in COVID-19. On the study more broadly: The United States, Italy and Spain supplied acute and convalescent COVID-19 samples. T cells, B-cell-depleted T cells, or PBMCs supplied cDNA or gDNA.

CDR1 and CDR2 from the germline V gene are LGHDT and YNNKEL (reference sequence). The V gene lost 4 bases and the J gene lost 4 bases, with 18 bases spanning the gap. The CDR3 sequence is 16 residues long. As handled by the study authors: Researchers report that nucleated cell counts were estimated from reference gene primer amplification. The assay was immunoSEQ multiplex PCR, and TCRdb's table has in-frame clones only and misses some. From that table come the V and J calls and clone size; the DNA was used to work out D and trimming. Of approximately 390,000 clones listed, 90% are singletons. The chain carries TRBV3-1 (or the pseudogene TRBV3-2) and TRBJ2-3, with D possibly being TRBD2 (6 bases). The sample comprised peripheral blood. The source is a man aged 18 to 29 with active or convalescent COVID-19. Written as DNA, the CDR3 is TGTGCCAGCAGCCCCCGGGACTCCTCGAAAGCAGATACGCAGTATTTT. Protein sequence: CASSPRDSSKADTQYF.